This passage covers 18 T cell receptor beta chains from one sample sequenced in a study of blood T cell repertoires in COVID-19. The table came from immunoSEQ multiplex PCR; TCRdb's copy has only in-frame clones and leaves some out. Altogether around 470,000 clones are present, 90% being singletons, with the ten largest covering about 0.6%. Sequences were obtained from PBMCs or T cells enriched from blood (not recorded which). These receptors all come from a man aged 18 to 29 who had recovered from COVID-19.

This chain uses TRBV15 with TRBJ2-3; the match to TRBD2 covers 8 bases. After removal of 1 base from V and 5 bases from J, the junction contained 8 bases not matched to a gene. Germline CDR1 and CDR2: LNHNV and YYDKDF (reference sequence). This CDR3 has 16 residues. The CDR3 loop reads CATSRGSGGGKDTQYF. The DNA of the CDR3 is TGTGCCACCAGCAGAGGGAGCGGGGGAGGAAAAGATACGCAGTATTTT.

The J gene is TRBJ1-5, the V gene TRBV27; the D gene is possibly TRBD1 (5 bases). V was shortened by 0 bases and J by 1 base, with 10 bases between the two germline ends. This CDR3 spans 16 amino acids. Germline CDR1 and CDR2: MNHEY and SMNVEV (reference sequence). The CDR3 nucleotides read TGTGCCAGCAGTTTATCGAGGACACCCAGCAATCAGCCCCAGCATTTT. It is translated as CASSLSRTPSNQPQHF.

Only a few counts were recorded for this clone. The chain links TRBV6-5 to TRBJ1-1; 7 nucleotides line up with TRBD1. This CDR3 contains 15 residues. Germline CDR1 MNHEY, CDR2 SVGAGI. With 0 bases clipped from V and 1 base from J, the junction kept 2 bases outside the gene matches. CDR3 coding DNA: TGTGCCAGCAGTTACTCGACAGGGCGGAACACTGAAGCTTTCTTT. It encodes CASSYSTGRNTEAFF.

The V and J genes are TRBV10-3 and TRBJ2-1; 10 bases fit TRBD2. Germline V gives CDR1 ENHRY, CDR2 SYGVKD. Trimming removed 6 bases from V and 8 bases from J; junction bases left unmatched: 16. The CDR3 runs 17 residues. The CDR3 is CAISPLPASGSSDEQFF. The CDR3 coding sequence is TGTGCCATCAGCCCACTTCCAGCTAGCGGGAGTAGCGATGAGCAGTTCTTC.

V is TRBV11-1 and J is TRBJ1-1; 9 bases align to TRBD1. In germline, CDR1 is SGHAT, CDR2 FQDESV (reference sequence). V shed 3 bases, J shed 1 base, and the junction held 3 bases outside the gene matches. The CDR3 extends over 15 amino acids. The CDR3 spells CASSFGTGRNTEAFF. The CDR3, as DNA: TGTGCCAGCAGCTTTGGGACAGGGAGGAACACTGAAGCTTTCTTT.

To note about this clone: The junction departs from the called germline gene at one end, perhaps through a read error. This chain uses TRBV3-1 (or the pseudogene TRBV3-2) with TRBJ2-7; D is possibly TRBD1 (5 bases). Germline assignment: CDR1 LGHDT and CDR2 YNNKEL (reference sequence). The length of the CDR3 is 15 residues. This CDR3 reads CASSPVHRDSKHQVF. CDR3 DNA: TGTGCCAGCAGCCCGGTTCACCGAGACAGCAAACATCAAGTCTTC.

The rearrangement links TRBV5-3 to TRBJ2-7, with a tentative D call TRBD1 (6 bases). TRBV5-3 is marked as an open reading frame, function uncertain. The length of the CDR3 is 13 residues. Trimming removed 10 bases from V and 2 bases from J, with 16 bases in between. CDR3 sequence: CAYPGTNAYEQYF. CDR3 nucleotides: TGTGCCTACCCCGGGACAAACGCCTACGAGCAGTACTTC.

CDR3: CAISEYSVWGQPQHF. Written as DNA, the CDR3 is TGTGCCATCAGTGAGTACTCAGTGTGGGGCCAGCCCCAGCATTTT. The rearrangement uses TRBV10-3 and TRBJ1-5, with D perhaps matching TRBD1 (5 bases). The CDR3 loop spans 15 amino acids. Trimming took 1 base from V and 7 from J, leaving 14 bases between them. Germline V lookup: CDR1 ENHRY, CDR2 SYGVKD.

V gene TRBV19 combines with J gene TRBJ1-1, with 7 bases identical to TRBD1. The CDR3 sequence is 14 residues long. Germline V lookup: CDR1 LNHDA, CDR2 SQIVND (reference sequence). V gave up 6 bases and J gave up 6 bases; unmatched junction bases: 10. The CDR3 loop is CASSYRGDVSEAFF. The CDR3 nucleotides are TGTGCCAGTAGCTACAGGGGAGACGTTTCTGAAGCTTTCTTT. The entire variable domain, with the rest obtained from reference TRBV19 and TRBJ1-1, is as follows: DGGITQSPKYLFRKEGQNVTLSCEQNLNHDAMYWYRQDPGQGLRLIYYSQIVNDFQKGDIAEGYSVSREKKESFPLTVTSAQKNPTAFYLCASSYRGDVSEAFFGQGTRLTVV.

The chain employs TRBV28 and TRBJ2-3, with no clear D. This CDR3 is 14 amino acids long. The V gene lost 5 bases and the J gene lost 4 bases, with 13 bases spanning the gap. Germline V gene lookup returns CDR1 MDHEN and CDR2 SYDVKM. As DNA, the CDR3 is TGTGCCAGCAGTCCGATAGATAGCCCAGATACGCAGTATTTT. This translates into CASSPIDSPDTQYF.

The gene calls are TRBV19 and TRBJ1-4, with 10 bases lining up with TRBD1. CDR1 is LNHDA and CDR2 is SQIVND in the germline V gene (reference sequence). J was trimmed by 10 bases and V by 3 bases; bases with no gene match: 8. This CDR3 spans 15 amino acids. The CDR3, as DNA: TGTGCCAGTAGTATCTCCGGGACAGGGGATCGAAAACTGTTTTTT. The encoded protein is CASSISGTGDRKLFF.

The chain joins TRBV5-5 to TRBJ2-5; 8 bases are a match to TRBD2. CDR1 is SGHKS, CDR2 YYEKEE, per germline (reference sequence). V lost 2 bases, J lost 5 bases, and 14 bases stayed unmatched. The CDR3 contains 17 residues. The CDR3 region is CASSLTWTSWAIETQYF. In DNA, the CDR3 is TGTGCCAGCAGCTTAACCTGGACTAGCTGGGCGATTGAGACCCAGTACTTC. Filled out from reference TRBV5-5 and TRBJ2-5, the complete variable domain reads DAGVTQSPTHLIKTRGQQVTLRCSPISGHKSVSWYQQVLGQGPQFIFQYYEKEERGRGNFPDRFSARQFPNYSSELNVNALLLGDSALYLCASSLTWTSWAIETQYFGPGTRLLVL.

The chain recombines TRBV12-3 or TRBV12-4 with TRBJ1-1, with D possibly TRBD1 on 5 matching bases. Trimming removed 7 bases at V and 7 bases at J, with 13 bases between. CDR3 length: 12 amino acids. CDR3 amino acids: CASISGPREAFF. The CDR3 DNA is TGTGCCAGCATTTCAGGGCCGCGTGAAGCTTTCTTT.

The chain carries TRBV9 and TRBJ1-4; 7 bases line up with TRBD1. The CDR3 is made up of 15 amino acids. V shed 4 bases, J shed 7 bases, and the junction held 10 bases outside the gene matches. Germline assignment: CDR1 SGDLS and CDR2 YYNGEE. In DNA form, the CDR3 reads TGTGCCAGCAGCCTCGGGACAGCTAGGAGTGAAAAACTGTTTTTT. This sequence encodes CASSLGTARSEKLFF.

Only one count was recorded for this clone. This CDR3 is CASSLAQGKGEKLFF. The CDR3 coding sequence is TGTGCCAGCAGCTTAGCCCAGGGGAAAGGGGAAAAACTGTTTTTT. This sequence joins TRBV11-2 and TRBJ1-4, with D perhaps matching TRBD1 (6 bases). The CDR3 runs 15 residues. Germline values: CDR1 SGHAT, CDR2 FQNNGV. V lost 1 base, J lost 8 bases, and 14 bases lay in between.

The rearrangement joins TRBV10-1 to TRBJ1-4, with 7 bases fitting TRBD1. Germline loops: CDR1 WNHNN, CDR2 SYGVQD (reference sequence). This CDR3 is 17 amino acids long. V was clipped by 5 bases and J by 4 bases; unmatched bases: 13. CDR3 in amino acids: CASSHGTVPRLNEKLFF. CDR3 sequence (DNA): TGCGCCAGCAGTCATGGGACAGTACCGCGACTTAATGAAAAACTGTTTTTT.

This clone was observed once. V gene TRBV30 combines with J gene TRBJ1-1, with 10 bases fitting TRBD1. This CDR3 contains 14 residues. CDR1 is GTSNPN, CDR2 SVGIG, per germline (reference sequence). The V segment lost 4 bases and the J segment 7 bases; nucleotides outside the gene matches: 9. As DNA, the CDR3 is TGTGCCTGGACCCCGGACAGGGGGTACCTTGAAGCTTTCTTT. This codes for CAWTPDRGYLEAFF. Using reference TRBV30 and TRBJ1-1 for the parts outside the CDR3, the full variable domain is SQTIHQWPATLVQPVGSPLSLECTVEGTSNPNLYWYRQAAGRGLQLLFYSVGIGQISSEVPQNLSASRPQDRQFILSSKKLLLSDSGFYLCAWTPDRGYLEAFFGQGTRLTVV.

This chain uses TRBV3-1 (or the pseudogene TRBV3-2) with TRBJ1-2; 9 nucleotides line up with TRBD1. The CDR3 loop spans 17 amino acids. Germline assignment: CDR1 LGHDT and CDR2 YNNKEL (reference sequence). J lost 1 base, V lost 1 base, and 7 bases had no gene match. CDR3 DNA: TGTGCCAGCAGCCAAGTCGTACGACAGGGGGATAACTATGGCTACACCTTC. Protein: CASSQVVRQGDNYGYTF.